The present TCR beta chain was sequenced within a study of OX40 agonist ivuxolimab in advanced cancers. The repertoire was sequenced with immunoSEQ multiplex PCR; TCRdb's copy has only in-frame clones and lacks some. The sample holds 34,000 or so clones, 75% to 95% seen once. CDR1 is MNHEY and CDR2 is SVGAGI in the germline V gene. This CDR3 is 13 amino acids long. V gave up 2 bases and J gave up 5 bases, with 10 bases separating them. The chain employs TRBV6-5 and TRBJ2-7, with D perhaps matching TRBD1 or TRBD2 (5 bases each). This specimen was CD4+ or CD8+ T cells sorted from blood, taken in a trial of the OX40 agonist ivuxolimab. The receptor comes from an adult with an advanced solid tumor such as melanoma, head and neck, liver or kidney cancer. The CDR3 loop is CASSYLGTHEQYF. The CDR3 DNA reads TGTGCCAGCAGTTACCTGGGGACCCACGAGCAGTACTTC.